The sequence of this T cell receptor beta chain was determined in a study of regulatory T cells in long-lasting Graves disease. Indicated time point: newly diagnosed GD, antithyroid drugs for less than 3 months. Following extraction of RNA from PBMCs, that RNA was used to make the TCR library. The CDR3 covers 16 residues. CDR1 is MNHEY, CDR2 SVGEGT, per germline. The ends lost 4 bases at V and 3 bases at J; junction bases unmatched: 10. About this clonotype: Its antigen is still unknown.

Sequencing libraries for TCR beta were prepared with iRepertoire HTBI primers and Arm-PCR of CDR3 regions. TCRdb re-analysed the multiplex PCR reads in MiXCR, keeping a single row per CDR3 protein. The table includes 550,000 or so distinct CDR3 sequences, more than 10% detected once. General study points: When disease was persistent, TRBV28, TRBJ1-2 and TRBJ2-5 were the favored segments.

These data also formed part of another study, on T cells in Graves' hyperthyroidism and ophthalmopathy. That publication notes: Subjects aged 18 to 65 presented with newly diagnosed hyperthyroidism of less than 2 months' duration. First-round RT-PCR targeting the TCR CDR3 was performed with the HTBI primer set. Through a model of 13 V-J features, ophthalmopathy was separated from stable hyperthyroidism.

This receptor was obtained from a woman aged 25 to 45 with Graves disease. This chain joins TRBV6-2 or TRBV6-3 and TRBJ2-7; 9 bases fit TRBD1. The input for sequencing was peripheral blood mononuclear cells (PBMCs), taken at new diagnosis, from a patient treated with antithyroid drugs. In nucleotides, the CDR3 is TGTGCCAGCAGTTTTTCCCGGGACAGGGTGTTCTACGAGCAGTACTTC. Its translation is CASSFSRDRVFYEQYF.